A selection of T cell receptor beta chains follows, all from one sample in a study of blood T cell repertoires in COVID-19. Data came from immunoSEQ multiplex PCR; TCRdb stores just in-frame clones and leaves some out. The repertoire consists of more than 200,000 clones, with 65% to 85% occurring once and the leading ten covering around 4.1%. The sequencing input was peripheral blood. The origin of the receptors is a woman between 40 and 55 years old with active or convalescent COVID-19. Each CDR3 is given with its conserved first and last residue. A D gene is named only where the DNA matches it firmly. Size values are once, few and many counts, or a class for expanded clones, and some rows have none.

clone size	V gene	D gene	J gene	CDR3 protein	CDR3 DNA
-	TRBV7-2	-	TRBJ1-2	CASSSDGVGGYTF	TGTGCCAGCAGCTCGGACGGGGTGGGTGGCTACACCTTC
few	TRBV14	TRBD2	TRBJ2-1	CASSHLAGGTYNEQFF	TGTGCCAGCAGCCATTTAGCGGGGGGGACCTACAATGAGCAGTTCTTC
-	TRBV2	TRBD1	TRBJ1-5	CASSEREQGAGQPQHF	TGTGCCAGCAGTGAGAGAGAACAGGGGGCAGGTCAGCCCCAGCATTTT
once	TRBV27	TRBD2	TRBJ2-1	CASRHPGGEQFF	TGTGCCAGCAGGCATCCGGGAGGTGAGCAGTTCTTC
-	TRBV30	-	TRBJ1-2	CAWVPSGYGYTF	TGTGCCTGGGTACCATCAGGGTATGGCTACACCTTC
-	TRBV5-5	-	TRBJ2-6	CASSFEVGANVLTF	TGTGCCAGCAGCTTTGAGGTTGGGGCCAACGTCCTGACTTTC
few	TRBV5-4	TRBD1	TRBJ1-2	CASSSDRGPNYGYTF	TGTGCCAGCAGCTCCGACAGGGGTCCTAACTATGGCTACACCTTC
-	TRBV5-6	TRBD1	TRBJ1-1	CASSLNRGRTEAFF	TGTGCCAGCAGCCTCAACAGGGGTAGAACTGAAGCTTTCTTT
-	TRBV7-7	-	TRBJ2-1	CASSSTPGFGEQFF	TGTGCTAGCAGCTCAACGCCAGGATTCGGAGAGCAGTTCTTC
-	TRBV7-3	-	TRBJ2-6	CASSTRGTAISGANVLTF	TGTGCCAGCAGCACCCGGGGGACAGCCATCTCTGGGGCCAACGTCCTGACTTTC
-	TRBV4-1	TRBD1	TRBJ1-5	CASSQGQNNQPQHF	TGCGCCAGCAGCCAGGGACAGAACAATCAGCCCCAGCATTTT
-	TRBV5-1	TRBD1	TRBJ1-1	CASSWGQGLGTEAFF	TGCGCCAGCAGCTGGGGACAGGGTTTAGGGACTGAAGCTTTCTTT
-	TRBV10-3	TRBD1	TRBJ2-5	CATGQGALEETQYF	TGTGCCACAGGACAGGGGGCTTTGGAAGAGACCCAGTACTTC
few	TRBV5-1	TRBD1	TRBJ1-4	CASSSGTGNEKLFF	TGCGCCAGCAGCTCCGGGACAGGGAATGAAAAACTGTTTTTT
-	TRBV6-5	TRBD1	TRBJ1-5	CASSSGTGDNQPQHF	TGTGCCAGCAGTTCCGGGACAGGAGACAATCAGCCCCAGCATTTT
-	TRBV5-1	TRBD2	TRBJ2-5	CASSFPLAGGETQYF	TGCGCCAGCAGCTTCCCACTAGCGGGGGGAGAGACCCAGTACTTC
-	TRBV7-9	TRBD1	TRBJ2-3	CASSPPGQGSDTQYF	TGTGCCAGCAGCCCTCCGGGACAGGGGTCAGATACGCAGTATTTT